Shown below are 18 T cell receptor beta chains from a single sample sequenced in a study of cytomegalovirus exposure and HLA in healthy donors. Using immunoSEQ multiplex PCR, the repertoire was profiled, and TCRdb retains in-frame clones only, with some absent. There are over 60,000 clones in the sample; 85% to 95% occur only once, and less than 4% lies in the top ten. Sequencing was carried out using PBMCs. The receptor source for this set is a man aged 18 to 29 in good health and CMV-seronegative.

The chain couples TRBV5-1 to TRBJ1-5, with no clear D. Germline CDR1 is SGHRS and CDR2 is YFSETQ. The V gene lost 0 bases and the J gene lost 5 bases, with 6 bases spanning the gap. This CDR3 comprises 13 residues. This CDR3 reads CASSLAPDQPQHF. Here the CDR3 DNA reads TGCGCCAGCAGCTTGGCCCCAGATCAGCCCCAGCATTTT.

This chain connects TRBV5-4 to TRBJ2-1, with 10 positions matching TRBD1. J lost 0 bases, V lost 9 bases, and 15 bases had no gene match. CDR3 length: 18 residues. Germline V lookup: CDR1 SGHNT, CDR2 YYREEE (reference sequence). CDR3: CATKVGQGPPSSYNEQFF. The CDR3 nucleotides read TGTGCCACCAAAGTGGGACAGGGGCCCCCGAGCTCCTACAATGAGCAGTTCTTC.

The V call is TRBV9, the J call TRBJ1-2, with TRBD1 as a possible D gene (6 bases). V was trimmed by 0 bases and J by 13 bases, leaving 16 bases between them. The CDR3 has 13 residues. The germline CDR1 and CDR2 sequences are SGDLS and YYNGEE. CDR3 sequence: CASSVEQGPVPTF. Here the CDR3 DNA reads TGTGCCAGCAGCGTAGAACAGGGCCCCGTTCCCACCTTC.

V and J are TRBV29-1 and TRBJ2-6, with 8 nucleotides matching TRBD1. Germline assignment: CDR1 SQVTM and CDR2 ANQGSEA. The CDR3 spans 17 residues. Trimming cost V 6 bases and J 1 base; bases outside gene matches: 11. CDR3 sequence: CSVPRRDRPSGANVLTF. In DNA, the CDR3 is TGCAGCGTACCCCGCCGGGACAGGCCTTCTGGGGCCAACGTCCTGACTTTC.

V gene TRBV5-1 combines with J gene TRBJ2-1; 11 nucleotides align to TRBD2. Germline CDR1 and CDR2: SGHRS and YFSETQ. V lost 3 bases to trimming and J lost 7 bases; unmatched junction nucleotides: 3. The CDR3 has 14 amino acids. CDR3 residues: CASSYSGGENEQFF. The CDR3 DNA is TGCGCCAGCAGCTATAGCGGGGGGGAAAATGAGCAGTTCTTC.

V usage is TRBV28 and J usage is TRBJ2-5; no reliable D call. Germline-derived CDR1 and CDR2 are MDHEN and SYDVKM. V lost 6 bases to trimming and J lost 5 bases, with 22 bases between them. The CDR3 spans 16 residues. In DNA form, the CDR3 reads TGTGCCAGCAGCAAAACCCCTACCCCCCTCAGGGAGACCCAGTACTTC. It yields the protein CASSKTPTPLRETQYF.

The rearrangement uses TRBV25-1 and TRBJ2-2; 12 positions match TRBD1. CDR3 length: 17 amino acids. Germline lookup yields CDR1 MGHDK and CDR2 SYGVNS. With V trimmed by 0 bases and J by 11 bases, 10 bases remained unmatched. The CDR3 DNA sequence: TGTGCCAGCAGTGAATACTGGCTGGGACAGGGGGCGCGAGAGCTGTTTTTT. Its protein is CASSEYWLGQGARELFF.

This clone was seen only once. The V gene is TRBV2, the J gene TRBJ1-5; no reliable D call. Trimming stripped 6 bases from V and 1 base from J, with 16 bases between. Germline CDR1 SNHLY, CDR2 FYNNEI. This CDR3 region has 16 residues. The DNA for the CDR3 is TGTGCCAGCAGGACACCTCGAAGTGGAAGCAATCAGCCCCAGCATTTT. Its protein is CASRTPRSGSNQPQHF.

The chain links TRBV10-1 to TRBJ2-1; D is perhaps TRBD2 (5 bases). This CDR3 has 16 residues. Germline-derived CDR1 and CDR2 are WNHNN and SYGVQD (reference sequence). Trimming pared 0 bases from V and 3 bases from J, leaving 12 bases between. The CDR3 DNA sequence: TGCGCCAGCAGTGAGTCGAAGTCGGGGTACTACAATGAGCAGTTCTTC. This sequence encodes CASSESKSGYYNEQFF.

The genes are TRBV27 and TRBJ1-1; unclear D gene. CDR3 length equals 15 residues. V shed 6 bases and J shed 3 bases, with 17 bases lying between them. In germline, CDR1 is MNHEY, CDR2 SMNVEV (reference sequence). DNA of the CDR3: TGTGCCAGCAGCCCCGGCGGGCCTCCGGACACTGAAGCTTTCTTT. It codes for CASSPGGPPDTEAFF.

This sequence joins TRBV7-2 and TRBJ1-2, with 7 positions matching TRBD1. The CDR3 is 16 amino acids. The trim removed 3 bases at V and 5 bases at J, leaving 12 bases unmatched. The germline V gene encodes CDR1 SGHTA and CDR2 FQGNSA. CDR3 residues: CASSLGQRTGTYGYTF. The CDR3 DNA follows: TGTGCCAGCAGCTTGGGACAGAGGACTGGGACTTATGGCTACACCTTC.

The CDR3, as DNA: TGTGCCAGCAGTTTAAGCAGGGAGGGTCAGCCCCAGCATTTT. The encoded protein is CASSLSREGQPQHF. The rearrangement links TRBV27 to TRBJ1-5, with D perhaps matching TRBD1 (5 bases). The germline gives CDR1 MNHEY, CDR2 SMNVEV (reference sequence). CDR3 length equals 14 residues. The ends were cut back, 2 bases at V and 6 bases at J, with 11 bases in the middle.

The CDR3 DNA is TGTGCCAGCAGCTTAAAACAGGTTAATGAGCAGTTCTTC. Translated: CASSLKQVNEQFF. The genes are TRBV7-2 and TRBJ2-1, with D perhaps matching TRBD1 (5 bases). The germline V gene encodes CDR1 SGHTA and CDR2 FQGNSA. The CDR3 has 13 amino acids. The V end lost 2 bases, the J end lost 7 bases, and 9 bases lay between the germline ends.

The gene calls are TRBV30 and TRBJ2-2; D might be TRBD2 (7 bases). The CDR3 is 14 amino acids. Germline loops: CDR1 GTSNPN, CDR2 SVGIG (reference sequence). Trimming cost V 5 bases and J 4 bases, with 14 bases left between them. DNA of the CDR3: TGTGCCTGGGAAGGGGGGGAGCTCACCGGGGAGCTGTTTTTT. Translating it yields CAWEGGELTGELFF.

This chain uses TRBV28 with TRBJ1-1, with D possibly TRBD1 on 6 matching bases. Looked up from germline, CDR1 is MDHEN and CDR2 is SYDVKM. The CDR3 contains 16 residues. V lost 6 bases to trimming and J lost 0 bases, with 17 bases between them. CDR3 sequence: CASRDGGRGVNTEAFF. The CDR3 coding sequence is TGTGCCAGCAGAGACGGGGGGCGAGGGGTGAACACTGAAGCTTTCTTT.

The rearrangement joins TRBV7-9 to TRBJ2-7; 11 nucleotides agree with TRBD1. Germline V lookup: CDR1 SEHNR, CDR2 FQNEAQ (reference sequence). J was trimmed by 1 base and V by 4 bases; bases with no gene match: 6. The CDR3 loop spans 16 amino acids. The chain's CDR3 is CASSYGQGAGSYEQYF. The CDR3 coding sequence is TGTGCCAGCAGCTATGGACAGGGGGCTGGGTCCTACGAGCAGTACTTC.

The V gene is TRBV14, the J gene TRBJ2-7; D not resolved. Trimming removed 4 bases from V and 3 bases from J, with 10 bases in between. CDR3 length equals 13 residues. CDR1 and CDR2 (germline): SGHDN, FVKESK. The CDR3 DNA sequence: TGTGCCAGCAGCCCTCCAGGCCTCTACGAGCAGTACTTC. Its protein is CASSPPGLYEQYF.

As DNA, the CDR3 is TGTGCCAGCAGTTTCGGTAGCGGGGGCCTTCAAGAGACCCAGTACTTC. Translated, it gives CASSFGSGGLQETQYF. The rearrangement joins TRBV28 to TRBJ2-5; TRBD2 aligns across 9 bases. V was pared by 3 bases and J by 2 bases, with 7 bases of the junction left unmatched. The CDR3 runs 16 residues. Germline assignment: CDR1 MDHEN and CDR2 SYDVKM. Using reference TRBV28 and TRBJ2-5 for the parts outside the CDR3, the full variable domain is DVKVTQSSRYLVKRTGEKVFLECVQDMDHENMFWYRQDPGLGLRLIYFSYDVKMKEKGDIPEGYSVSREKKERFSLILESASTNQTSMYLCASSFGSGGLQETQYFGPGTRLLVL.